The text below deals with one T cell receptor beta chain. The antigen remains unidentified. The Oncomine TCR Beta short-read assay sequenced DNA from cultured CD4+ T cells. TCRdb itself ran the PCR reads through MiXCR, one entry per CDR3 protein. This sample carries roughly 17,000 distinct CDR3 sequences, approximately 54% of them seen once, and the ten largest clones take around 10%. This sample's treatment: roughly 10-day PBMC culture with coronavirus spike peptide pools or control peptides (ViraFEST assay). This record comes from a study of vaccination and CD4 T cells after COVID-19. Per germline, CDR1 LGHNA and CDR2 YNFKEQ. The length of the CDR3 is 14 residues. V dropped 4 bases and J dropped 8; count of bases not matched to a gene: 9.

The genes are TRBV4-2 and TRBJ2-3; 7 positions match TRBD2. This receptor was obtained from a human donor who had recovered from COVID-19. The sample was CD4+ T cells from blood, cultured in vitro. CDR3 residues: CASSPREARSTQYF. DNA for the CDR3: TGTGCCAGCAGCCCTCGGGAGGCCCGGAGTACGCAGTATTTT.